This T cell receptor beta chain derives from a study of lymphopenia after photon versus proton radiotherapy. Study findings and constraints: Post-nadir diversity loss with photons came from oligoclonal expansion, particularly CD8+ Temra cells. Under photons, naive T cells and diversity fell while effector/memory populations rose.

As to this clone: Its antigen is not identified.

Repertoires were generated with immunoSEQ multiplex PCR, while TCRdb's copy carries only in-frame clones and drops some. The sample carries about 68,000 clones, approximately 91% recorded once. The CDR3 length is 14 residues. V shed 5 bases and J 6 bases; nucleotides not matched to a gene: 6. Germline CDR1 is SGHTA and CDR2 is FQGTGA. The sequencing here drew on peripheral blood, taken from a patient treated with photon-based radiotherapy. The TCR sequence derives from a woman in her 70s with pancreatic cancer. The rearrangement joins TRBV7-3 to TRBJ2-1; 8 nucleotides align to TRBD1. The CDR3: CASSIGQGANEQFF. The CDR3 DNA reads as TGTGCCAGCAGCATCGGACAGGGAGCCAATGAGCAGTTCTTC.